The sequence of this TCR beta chain was determined in a study of blood T cell repertoires in COVID-19. The repertoire was sequenced with immunoSEQ multiplex PCR; TCRdb's copy has only in-frame clones and lacks some. The table shows approximately 77,000 clones, with 75% to 90% occurring only once. This CDR3 spans 16 amino acids. CDR1 and CDR2 from the germline V gene are LNHDA and SQIVND (reference sequence). V lost 1 base and J 0 bases, leaving 7 bases between the germline ends. The material sequenced was peripheral blood. This sequence originates from a man aged 30-40 years with acute or convalescent COVID-19. This chain joins TRBV19 and TRBJ2-6; D uncertain. The chain's CDR3 is CASSIARFSGANVLTF. For the CDR3, the DNA is TGTGCCAGTAGTATAGCCAGATTCTCTGGGGCCAACGTCCTGACTTTC.